These 28 T cell receptor beta chains were sequenced from one sample in a study of spatial heterogeneity in lung cancer. General study points: In tumors, expanded intratumoral alpha and beta TCR counts tracked mutation counts.

The antigens these receptors bind are not known. The time point here: sample taken at primary tumor resection. TCRdb re-called the 5' RACE reads through MiXCR, storing one row per CDR3 protein. This repertoire includes 70 to 90 distinct CDR3 sequences. The input for sequencing was lung tumor tissue, taken at surgery. The receptors shown here come from a female donor with early-stage non-small cell lung cancer.

This clonotype was observed a handful of times. This beta chain was picked up by a library intended for alpha chains and is off target, so its count carries little meaning. The chain is built from TRBV28 and TRBJ1-1; 9 bases match TRBD1. The junction had 6 bases not matched to a gene; V was cut back by 6 bases and J by 1 base. The CDR3 sequence is 15 residues long. The V gene's germline CDR1 is MDHEN and CDR2 SYDVKM. CDR3 protein: CASRKGQGKNTEAFF. Here the CDR3 DNA reads TGTGCCAGCAGAAAAGGACAGGGGAAGAACACTGAAGCTTTCTTT.

Points on this clonotype: One end of the junction does not line up with germline, which may come from a read error. In a library made to pick up alpha chains, this beta chain is a stray read with a size that means little. V usage is TRBV20-1 and J usage is TRBJ2-7, with TRBD2 identical over 7 bases. Germline CDR1 DFQATT, CDR2 SNEGSKA (reference sequence). The CDR3 sequence is 12 residues long. For the CDR3, the DNA is TGCAGTGCTAGCGGGGGGACCTACGTGCAGTACTTC. As protein: CSASGGTYVQYF.

Turning to this clonotype: Within a library made for alpha chains, this beta chain is off target, and its count is uninformative. J is TRBJ2-7 and V is TRBV6-1; 8 positions agree with TRBD1. Unmatched junction bases numbered 3, after V lost 3 bases and J lost 2 bases. The germline CDR1 and CDR2 sequences are MNHNS and SASEGT. The CDR3 length is 14 residues. CDR3 sequence reads: CASSDLQGAYEQYF. CDR3 bases: TGTGCCAGCAGTGATCTACAGGGGGCCTACGAGCAGTACTTC.

This clonotype was found a few times. Little can be read into the size of this beta chain, an off-target read in a library designed for alpha chains. The chain joins TRBV5-5 to TRBJ1-1, with 9 bases aligning to TRBD1. There are 14 residues in the CDR3. The germline CDR1 and CDR2 sequences are SGHKS and YYEKEE (reference sequence). Trimming removed 3 bases from V and 1 base from J; junction bases left unmatched: 1. CDR3 DNA sequence: TGTGCCAGCAGCTGGGGACAGGGGAACACTGAAGCTTTCTTT. Protein sequence: CASSWGQGNTEAFF.

Concerning this clonotype itself: This beta chain slipped into a library made for alpha chains as a stray read, so its size is not meaningful. This rearrangement joins TRBV7-2 to TRBJ2-4; D unclear. The CDR3 is 14 residues long. Looked up from germline, CDR1 is SGHTA and CDR2 is FQGNSA. Trimming shortened V by 4 bases and J by 5 bases, and 12 bases separated the two germline ends. CDR3 nucleotide sequence: TGTGCCAGCAGCTCTCCGTGGCCCGAAAACATTCAGTACTTC. Its protein is CASSSPWPENIQYF. The full variable domain, with the rest looked up from reference TRBV7-2 and TRBJ2-4, is GAGVSQSPSNKVTEKGKDVELRCDPISGHTALYWYRQSLGQGLEFLIYFQGNSAPDKSGLPSDRFSAERTGGSVSTLTIQRTQQEDSAVYLCASSSPWPENIQYFGAGTRLSVL.

With respect to this clonotype: For a library built for alpha chains, this beta chain is a stray read; little rests on its size. The chain recombines TRBV7-6 with TRBJ2-5; D not certain. The germline gives CDR1 SGHVS, CDR2 FNYEAQ. The V end lost 5 bases, the J end lost 0 bases, and 16 bases lay between the germline ends. This CDR3 spans 16 amino acids. The CDR3 DNA is TGTGCCAGCAGCGGACGGGTGAATCCCCACCAAGAGACCCAGTACTTC. Translation: CASSGRVNPHQETQYF. Based on the CDR3 plus reference TRBV7-6 and TRBJ2-5, the full variable domain is GAGVSQSPRYKVTKRGQDVALRCDPISGHVSLYWYRQALGQGPEFLTYFNYEAQQDKSGLPNDRFSAERPEGSISTLTIQRTEQRDSAMYRCASSGRVNPHQETQYFGPGTRLLVL.

As for this clonotype: For a library built for alpha chains, this beta chain is a stray read; little rests on its size. The chain uses TRBV28 and TRBJ1-6; possibly TRBD1 for D (6 bases). The CDR3 loop spans 14 amino acids. Trimming removed 3 bases at V and 9 bases at J, with 12 bases between. Germline CDR1 and CDR2: MDHEN and SYDVKM. CDR3 sequence (DNA): TGTGCCAGCAGTTTGGGCAGGGGCCGTTCACCCCTCCACTTT. This codes for CASSLGRGRSPLHF.

Of note for this clonotype: Within a library made for alpha chains, this beta chain is off target, and its count is uninformative. The chain combines TRBV7-8 with TRBJ1-2; 9 bases align to TRBD1. Germline-derived CDR1 and CDR2 are SGHVS and FQNEAQ. Losses at the gene ends were 0 bases for V and 2 bases for J; bases not matched to a gene: 10. This CDR3 has 18 amino acids. CDR3 protein: CASSLARFPGQGNYGYTF. CDR3 DNA: TGTGCCAGCAGCTTAGCCCGCTTTCCGGGACAGGGAAACTATGGCTACACCTTC. The variable domain in full, with the rest retrieved from reference TRBV7-8 and TRBJ1-2, is GAGVSQSPRYKVAKRGQDVALRCDPISGHVSLFWYQQALGQGPEFLTYFQNEAQLDKSGLPSDRFFAERPEGSVSTLKIQRTQQEDSAVYLCASSLARFPGQGNYGYTFGSGTRLTVV.

This clonotype was seen only a few times. This beta chain is an off-target read within a library intended for alpha chains, so its frequency means little. The chain is built from TRBV11-1 and TRBJ2-1; a possible D gene is TRBD1 (6 bases). The CDR3 spans 13 residues. Germline V gives CDR1 SGHAT, CDR2 FQDESV (reference sequence). Between the trimmed V and J ends, which lost 7 bases and 8 bases, there was a span of 15 bases. CDR3 in DNA: TGTGCCAGCACCCTCGCGGACAGCCATGAGCAGTTCTTC. Its translation is CASTLADSHEQFF.

Regarding this clonotype: As an off-target read in a library built for alpha chains, this beta chain has a frequency of little significance. The rearrangement joins TRBV23-1 to TRBJ2-2; possibly TRBD1 for D (7 bases). TRBV23-1 is sorted into the ORF group, with uncertain function. CDR3 length equals 16 residues. Trimming cost V 2 bases and J 3 bases, with 13 bases left between them. As DNA, the CDR3 is TGCGCCAGCAGTCAAGGAGGGGGCTGCTACACCGGGGAGCTGTTTTTT. Translation: CASSQGGGCYTGELFF.

As regards this clonotype: This beta chain turned up in a library designed for alpha chains; as an off-target read, its abundance says little. The V gene is TRBV7-2, the J gene TRBJ2-1; 11 bases align to TRBD2. V was pared by 1 base and J by 1 base, with 15 bases of the junction left unmatched. The CDR3 runs 21 residues. Germline-derived CDR1 and CDR2 are SGHTA and FQGNSA. The CDR3 nucleotides read TGTGCCAGCAGCTTAGGCGGTGGCTTTATACTAGCGGGGGTATCCTACAATGAGCAGTTCTTC. Its translation: CASSLGGGFILAGVSYNEQFF.

Worth noting for this clonotype: Within a library made for alpha chains, this beta chain is off target, and its count is uninformative. This rearrangement joins TRBV5-1 to TRBJ2-1, with TRBD2 matching 12 bases. The CDR3 covers 21 residues. The J segment lost 4 bases and the V segment lost 0 bases, leaving 17 bases of the junction unmatched. CDR1 is SGHRS, CDR2 YFSETQ, per germline. DNA for the CDR3: TGCGCCAGCAGCTTGGAAGGAACGGCTAGCGGGAGGGTCCTCCCTTACAATGAGCAGTTCTTC. It codes for CASSLEGTASGRVLPYNEQFF.

This clonotype is hyperexpanded (1% or more). The junction differs from germline at one of its ends, possibly a read error. This beta chain is a stray read from a library made for alpha chains; its abundance is not meaningful. V and J are TRBV7-7 and TRBJ2-5; 7 bases are shared with TRBD1. The CDR3 is 14 residues long. The germline V gene encodes CDR1 SSHAT and CDR2 FNYEAQ (reference sequence). The DNA for the CDR3 is TGTGCTAGCAGTCCGGACAGGACGGGGGAGACCCAGTACTTC. It codes for CASSPDRTGETQYF. The complete variable domain, with remaining parts taken from reference TRBV7-7 and TRBJ2-5, reads GAGVSQSPRYKVTKRGQDVTLRCDPISSHATLYWYQQALGQGPEFLTYFNYEAQPDKSGLPSDRFSAERPEGSISTLTIQRTEQRDSAMYRCASSPDRTGETQYFGPGTRLLVL.

As regards this clonotype: This beta chain is an off-target read within a library intended for alpha chains, so its frequency means little. CDR3 in DNA: TGCAGTGCTAGCGGGGGGACCTACGAGCAGTACTTC. Translation: CSASGGTYEQYF. The chain uses TRBV20-1 and TRBJ2-7; 7 nucleotides align to TRBD2. J gave up 2 bases and V 3 bases, and 1 base lay outside the gene matches. This CDR3 region has 12 residues. Germline V lookup: CDR1 DFQATT, CDR2 SNEGSKA (reference sequence).

For this clonotype: As an off-target read in a library built for alpha chains, this beta chain has a frequency of little significance. The chain joins TRBV11-2 to TRBJ2-3; D unresolved. CDR1 is SGHAT and CDR2 is FQNNGV in the germline V gene. Trimming removed 7 bases from V and 6 bases from J, with 8 bases in between. The CDR3 spans 11 residues. CDR3 bases: TGTGCCAGCAAAATAGGGGATACGCAGTATTTT. It encodes CASKIGDTQYF.

The table lists this clonotype with a few counts. Since it is a stray read in a library aimed at alpha chains, this beta chain has a size that is not meaningful. The genes are TRBV28 and TRBJ2-5; 9 bases are a match to TRBD1. Germline assignment: CDR1 MDHEN and CDR2 SYDVKM. Trimming at V came to 5 bases and at J to 2 bases, leaving 0 bases not matched to a gene. This CDR3 region has 13 residues. CDR3 region: CASSDRGQETQYF. The CDR3 nucleotides are TGTGCCAGCAGTGACAGGGGGCAAGAGACCCAGTACTTC.

On this clonotype itself: The library was prepared for alpha chains; this beta chain is a stray read, so its frequency means little. The V call is TRBV7-9, the J call TRBJ1-1; TRBD1 agrees at 9 bases. With 4 bases clipped from V and 4 bases from J, the junction kept 7 bases outside the gene matches. Germline V CDR1 and CDR2: SEHNR, FQNEAQ (reference sequence). The CDR3 is made up of 15 amino acids. CDR3 DNA: TGTGCCAGCAGCTCCCTGAGACAGGGGGGCACTGAAGCTTTCTTT. Translating gives CASSSLRQGGTEAFF.

Details on this clonotype: This beta chain is a stray sequence in a library constructed for alpha chains; its clone size is not meaningful. The chain employs TRBV28 and TRBJ1-5, with D uncertain. The CDR3 length is 12 residues. Trimming removed 5 bases from V and 9 bases from J, with 11 bases in between. Germline V gene sequence: CDR1 MDHEN, CDR2 SYDVKM. The CDR3 DNA sequence: TGTGCCAGCAGTCCCCCCCGGGGGCCCCAGCATTTT. Translated: CASSPPRGPQHF. The whole variable domain, filled in from reference TRBV28 and TRBJ1-5, reads DVKVTQSSRYLVKRTGEKVFLECVQDMDHENMFWYRQDPGLGLRLIYFSYDVKMKEKGDIPEGYSVSREKKERFSLILESASTNQTSMYLCASSPPRGPQHFGDGTRLSIL.

This clonotype rates as hyperexpanded. With the library built for alpha chains, this beta chain is off target and its frequency is not meaningful. V usage is TRBV28 and J usage is TRBJ2-1, with TRBD2 identical over 10 bases. The length of the CDR3 is 15 residues. Unmatched junction bases numbered 5, after V lost 5 bases and J lost 4 bases. Germline V gene sequence: CDR1 MDHEN, CDR2 SYDVKM. CDR3 sequence (DNA): TGTGCCAGCAGTAATCTAGCGGGGGAATACAATGAGCAGTTCTTC. Translation gives CASSNLAGEYNEQFF.

This clonotype has a handful of counts. This beta chain came through as a stray read in a library set up for alpha chains, and its size says little. The V and J genes are TRBV29-1 and TRBJ2-3; no reliable D call. CDR1 SQVTM and CDR2 ANQGSEA come from the germline V gene. Trimming cost V 8 bases and J 1 base, with 16 bases left between them. The CDR3 has 14 residues. The CDR3 spells CSSPLDGGTDTQYF. The CDR3 DNA reads TGCAGCTCCCCATTAGATGGCGGCACAGATACGCAGTATTTT.

Note on this clonotype: Within a library made for alpha chains, this beta chain is off target, and its count is uninformative. V usage is TRBV27 and J usage is TRBJ1-2; 8 nucleotides line up with TRBD1. Germline V gene data show CDR1 as MNHEY and CDR2 as SMNVEV (reference sequence). Unmatched junction bases numbered 9, after V lost 4 bases and J lost 8 bases. This CDR3 has 14 amino acids. The CDR3: CASSSGTGSKGYTF. The CDR3 coding sequence is TGTGCCAGCAGTTCCGGGACAGGTTCGAAAGGCTACACCTTC.

The table lists this clonotype with a few counts. This beta chain is a stray sequence in a library constructed for alpha chains; its clone size is not meaningful. This chain links TRBV4-3 with TRBJ2-4; D remains ambiguous. The V gene lost 0 bases and the J gene lost 3 bases, with 15 bases spanning the gap. Germline V gene sequence: CDR1 LGHNA, CDR2 YSLEER. The CDR3 has 17 residues. The CDR3: CASSQDSDPWGKNIQYF. Written as DNA, the CDR3 is TGCGCCAGCAGCCAAGATTCAGACCCTTGGGGCAAAAACATTCAGTACTTC.

With respect to this clonotype: This beta chain represents an off-target read in a library built for alpha chains; its size is of limited meaning. The rearrangement joins TRBV6-2 or TRBV6-3 to TRBJ2-3; D is unclear. CDR1 and CDR2 from the germline V gene are MNHEY and SVGEGT. CDR3 size: 11 residues. The V end was cut by 0 bases, the J end by 7 bases, with 2 bases between. The CDR3 loop reads CASSYSYTQYF. The CDR3 region has the DNA TGTGCCAGCAGTTACTCGTATACGCAGTATTTT.

With respect to this clonotype: With the library built for alpha chains, this beta chain is off target and its frequency is not meaningful. The chain employs TRBV20-1 and TRBJ2-3, with D perhaps TRBD1 or TRBD2 (6 bases each). V lost 6 bases, J lost 0 bases, and 13 bases lay in between. Germline V CDR1 and CDR2: DFQATT, SNEGSKA (reference sequence). This CDR3 is built from 14 residues. CDR3 protein: CSAKGGRSTDTQYF. The CDR3 DNA sequence: TGCAGTGCCAAGGGGGGCAGGAGCACAGATACGCAGTATTTT.

This clonotype was recorded a few times. This beta chain turned up in a library designed for alpha chains; as an off-target read, its abundance says little. This chain joins TRBV7-9 and TRBJ2-1, with 9 bases that match TRBD2. The germline gives CDR1 SEHNR, CDR2 FQNEAQ (reference sequence). V was clipped by 0 bases and J by 7 bases; unmatched bases: 10. The CDR3 extends over 17 amino acids. The CDR3 loop reads CASSLAHGLAGENEQFF. The CDR3 DNA follows: TGTGCCAGCAGCTTAGCGCATGGGTTAGCGGGAGAGAATGAGCAGTTCTTC. Combining the CDR3 with reference TRBV7-9 and TRBJ2-1 gives the whole variable domain DTGVSQNPRHKITKRGQNVTFRCDPISEHNRLYWYRQTLGQGPEFLTYFQNEAQLEKSRLLSDRFSAERPKGSFSTLEIQRTEQGDSAMYLCASSLAHGLAGENEQFFGPGTRLTVL.

As to this clonotype: Because this beta chain is a stray read in a library intended to capture alpha chains, its abundance should not be given much weight. The V gene is TRBV28, the J gene TRBJ2-3, with 7 nucleotides matching TRBD1. CDR1 and CDR2 (germline): MDHEN, SYDVKM. Trimming removed 7 bases from V and 9 bases from J; junction bases left unmatched: 10. The CDR3 is 13 residues long. The CDR3 DNA reads as TGTGCCAGCAAGGGGGCTAGCACTGACACGCAGTATTTT. It translates to CASKGASTDTQYF.

In regard to this clonotype: Because the library targeted alpha chains, this beta chain is an off-target read whose size means little. The chain has TRBV19 and TRBJ1-5; D gene ambiguous. With 6 bases removed from V and 0 bases from J, the gap between germline ends came to 9 bases. Germline CDR1 is LNHDA and CDR2 is SQIVND (reference sequence). The CDR3 runs to 14 residues. CDR3 protein: CASSRPNSNQPQHF. CDR3 nucleotides: TGTGCCAGTAGCCGTCCTAATAGCAATCAGCCCCAGCATTTT.

With respect to this clonotype: This beta chain is a stray read from a library made for alpha chains; its abundance is not meaningful. This sequence joins TRBV19 and TRBJ2-2, with 9 bases aligning to TRBD2. Germline-derived CDR1 and CDR2 are LNHDA and SQIVND (reference sequence). This CDR3 region has 14 residues. Trimming removed 8 bases from V and 6 bases from J; junction bases left unmatched: 7. CDR3 in DNA: TGTGCCAGTTTTAGCGGGAGTTGGGCCGGGGAGCTGTTTTTT. Residues: CASFSGSWAGELFF.